The T cell receptor (beta chain) described here comes from a study of blood T cell repertoires in COVID-19 (dated by TCRdb to about 2020). A note on the overall study: The collaborator samples originated in the United States, Italy and Spain and spanned the acute and convalescent phases of COVID-19. The prospective study material was composed of cDNA or gDNA derived from T cells, B-cell-depleted T cells, or PBMCs. Subjects who had been exposed to COVID-19, were actively infected with it, or had recovered from it provided the deeply sampled blood TCRbeta repertoires that made up the dataset. The repertoires were released in a freely available public database intended as a resource for research on the immune response to SARS-CoV-2. The samples were drawn from the first 160 participants of the ongoing ImmuneRACE study and from over 950 subjects provided by 6 global collaborators. A de-identified subject ID, COVID-19 status, age in years and sex were almost always included in the sample metadata. Where available, HLA class I and class II types were obtained from metadata supplied by the sample provider rather than from assay-based typing.

Overall results and qualifications from the work: The amount of clinical and demographic metadata varied by source and participant and was provided uncurated.

From the cysteine up to the phenylalanine, the CDR3 has a length of 17 residues. Of all the DNA, just the CDR3 is kept, 51 bases in frame from base 1. The germline V gene provides CDR1 SGHTA and CDR2 FQGNSA. V gives up 1 base and J gives up 1 base, and the segment between their germline ends measures 14 bases. TCRbeta CDR3 regions were amplified from genomic DNA using the immunoSEQ Assay, a bias-controlled multiplex PCR. In the source study's methods: Nucleated cell counts per sample were estimated from amplification of reference gene primers within the assay. Sequence reads were collapsed and filtered to measure the absolute abundance of every unique TCRbeta CDR3 rearrangement. Productive Simpson clonality was computed per sample as the square root of Simpson's diversity index over productive rearrangements. What TCRdb holds here is the immuneACCESS table cut down to in-frame rearrangements. Part of the clones is not present; checked against another copy, under half of the missing clones reflect an unresolved V gene, and the others are unexplained. That table supplies the V and J calls and clone size; D and trimming were determined from the DNA. Counted in this sample were 110,000 to 150,000 clones; approximately 81% of them appeared once. 7.5% to 9% of the sample rests with the top ten.

For this clone: Its antigen remains unidentified. The sample holds no much larger clone one base away, and base qualities are not on file.

Collaborating institutions collected whole blood in K2EDTA tubes following their own protocols. For TCRbeta analysis, collaborators shipped samples in one of three forms: frozen whole blood, isolated PBMCs, or DNA extracted from either of those sample types. The receptor's source is a human donor in a cohort sampled during active COVID-19. The chain was built from TRBV7-2 and TRBJ2-4, with the identity of the D gene unclear. The sample comprised peripheral blood. In nucleotide form, the sequence is TGTGCCAGCAGCTTAGTCCCACCATACTATGCCAAAAACATTCAGTACTTC. It is translated as CASSLVPPYYAKNIQYF.